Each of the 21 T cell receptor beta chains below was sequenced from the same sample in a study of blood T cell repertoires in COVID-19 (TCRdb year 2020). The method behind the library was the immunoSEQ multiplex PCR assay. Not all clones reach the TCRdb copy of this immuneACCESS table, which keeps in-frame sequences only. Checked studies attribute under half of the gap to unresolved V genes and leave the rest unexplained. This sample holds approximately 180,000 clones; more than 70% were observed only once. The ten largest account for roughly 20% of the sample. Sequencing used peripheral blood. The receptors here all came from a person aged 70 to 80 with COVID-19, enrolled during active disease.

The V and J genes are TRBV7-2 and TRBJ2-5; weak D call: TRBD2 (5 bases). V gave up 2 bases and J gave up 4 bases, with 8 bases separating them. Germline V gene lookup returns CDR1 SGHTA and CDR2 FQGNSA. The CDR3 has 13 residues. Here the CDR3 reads CASSLNGGETQYF. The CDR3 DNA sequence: TGTGCCAGCAGCTTAAACGGAGGAGAGACCCAGTACTTC.

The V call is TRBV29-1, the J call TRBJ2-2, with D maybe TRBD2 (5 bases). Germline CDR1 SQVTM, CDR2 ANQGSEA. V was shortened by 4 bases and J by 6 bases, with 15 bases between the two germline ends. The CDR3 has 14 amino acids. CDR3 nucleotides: TGCAGCGTTGTCCCCCTAGCCGGTTCCGGGGAGCTGTTTTTT. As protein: CSVVPLAGSGELFF.

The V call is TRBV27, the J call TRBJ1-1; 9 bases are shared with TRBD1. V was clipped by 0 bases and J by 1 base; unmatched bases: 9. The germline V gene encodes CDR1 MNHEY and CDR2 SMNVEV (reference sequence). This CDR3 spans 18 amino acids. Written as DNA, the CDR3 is TGTGCCAGCAGTTTATCCGGGACAGGGTGGCGAAAGAACACTGAAGCTTTCTTT. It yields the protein CASSLSGTGWRKNTEAFF.

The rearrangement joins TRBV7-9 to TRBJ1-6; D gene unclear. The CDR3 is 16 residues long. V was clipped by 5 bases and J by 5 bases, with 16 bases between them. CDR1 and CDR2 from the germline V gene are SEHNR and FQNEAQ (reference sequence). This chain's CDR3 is CASSERRGRNNSPLHF. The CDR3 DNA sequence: TGTGCCAGCAGCGAGAGGCGGGGTAGGAATAATTCACCCCTCCACTTT.

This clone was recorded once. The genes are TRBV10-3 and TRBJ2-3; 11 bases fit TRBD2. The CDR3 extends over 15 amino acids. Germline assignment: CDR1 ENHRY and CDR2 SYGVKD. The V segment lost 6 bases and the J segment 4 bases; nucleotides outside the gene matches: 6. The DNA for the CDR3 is TGTGCCATCAGACAAACTAGCGGGGGTTCAGATACGCAGTATTTT. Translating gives CAIRQTSGGSDTQYF.

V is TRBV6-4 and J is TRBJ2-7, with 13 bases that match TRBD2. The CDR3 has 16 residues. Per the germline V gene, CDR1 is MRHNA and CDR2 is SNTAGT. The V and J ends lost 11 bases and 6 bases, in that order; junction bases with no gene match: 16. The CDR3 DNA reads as TGTGCCTTACGGACTAGCGGGAGAGGGCTTCCGGGCGAGCAGTACTTC. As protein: CALRTSGRGLPGEQYF.

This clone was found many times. CDR3 sequence (DNA): TGTGCCAGCAGCTTAAGACAGGGGGGAAACACCATATATTTT. Amino acid sequence: CASSLRQGGNTIYF. The rearrangement joins TRBV7-2 to TRBJ1-3, with 8 bases fitting TRBD1. Germline loops: CDR1 SGHTA, CDR2 FQGNSA. CDR3 length: 14 amino acids. The junction had 1 base not matched to a gene; V was cut back by 2 bases and J by 4 bases.

The CDR3 spells CASSFSATTEGPLYEQYF. In nucleotides, the CDR3 is TGTGCCAGCAGTTTTTCGGCTACTACGGAGGGACCCTTATACGAGCAGTACTTC. The chain uses TRBV27 and TRBJ2-7, with D perhaps TRBD2 (6 bases). The germline V gene has CDR1 MNHEY and CDR2 SMNVEV (reference sequence). The CDR3 sequence is 18 residues long. V lost 3 bases to trimming and J lost 4 bases, with 25 bases between them.

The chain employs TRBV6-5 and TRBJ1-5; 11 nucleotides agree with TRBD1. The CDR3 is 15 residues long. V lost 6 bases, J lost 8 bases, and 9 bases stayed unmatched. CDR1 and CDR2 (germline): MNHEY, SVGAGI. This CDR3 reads CASRGTGTGGEPQHF. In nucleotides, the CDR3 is TGTGCCAGCAGGGGAACCGGGACAGGGGGGGAGCCCCAGCATTTT.

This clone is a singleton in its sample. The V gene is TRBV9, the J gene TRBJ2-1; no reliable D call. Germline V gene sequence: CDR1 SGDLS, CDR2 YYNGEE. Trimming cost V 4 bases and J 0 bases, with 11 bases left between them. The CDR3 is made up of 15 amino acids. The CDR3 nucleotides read TGTGCCAGCAGCTTAGACTCAAGCTCCTACAATGAGCAGTTCTTC. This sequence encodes CASSLDSSSYNEQFF.

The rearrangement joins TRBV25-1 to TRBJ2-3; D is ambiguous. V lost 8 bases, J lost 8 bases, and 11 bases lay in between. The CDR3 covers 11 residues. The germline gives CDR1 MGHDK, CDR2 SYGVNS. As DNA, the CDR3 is TGTGCCAGCCCCCCCCCGGGTACGCAGTATTTT. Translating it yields CASPPPGTQYF.

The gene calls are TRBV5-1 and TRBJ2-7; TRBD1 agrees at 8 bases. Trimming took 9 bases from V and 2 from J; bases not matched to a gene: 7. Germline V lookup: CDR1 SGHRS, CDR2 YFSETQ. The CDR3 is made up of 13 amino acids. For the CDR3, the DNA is TGCGCCACCGCCCGGACAGGGCCCTACGAGCAGTACTTC. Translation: CATARTGPYEQYF.

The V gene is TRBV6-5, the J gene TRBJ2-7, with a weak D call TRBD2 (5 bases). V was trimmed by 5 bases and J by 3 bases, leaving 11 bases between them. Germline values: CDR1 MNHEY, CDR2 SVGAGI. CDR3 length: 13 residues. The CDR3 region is CASSQTGLYEQYF. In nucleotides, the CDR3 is TGTGCCAGCAGTCAAACCGGACTCTACGAGCAGTACTTC.

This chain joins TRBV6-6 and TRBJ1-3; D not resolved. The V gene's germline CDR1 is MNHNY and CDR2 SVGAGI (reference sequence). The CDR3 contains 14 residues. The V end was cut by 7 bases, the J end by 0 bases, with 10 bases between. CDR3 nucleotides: TGTGCCAGCACCGGAGGTCCCTCTGGAAACACCATATATTTT. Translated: CASTGGPSGNTIYF.

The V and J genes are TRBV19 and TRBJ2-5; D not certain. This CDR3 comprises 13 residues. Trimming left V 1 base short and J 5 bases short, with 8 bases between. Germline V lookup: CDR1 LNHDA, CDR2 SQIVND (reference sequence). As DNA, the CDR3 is TGTGCCAGTAGTATAGTAGGTAGCGAGACCCAGTACTTC. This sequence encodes CASSIVGSETQYF.

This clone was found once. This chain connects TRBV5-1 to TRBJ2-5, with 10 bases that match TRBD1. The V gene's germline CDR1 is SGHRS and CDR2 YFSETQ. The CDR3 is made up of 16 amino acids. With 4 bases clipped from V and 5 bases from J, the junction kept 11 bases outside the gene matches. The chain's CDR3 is CASSRRQGARGETQYF. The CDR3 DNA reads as TGCGCCAGCAGCCGTCGACAGGGGGCGAGGGGTGAGACCCAGTACTTC. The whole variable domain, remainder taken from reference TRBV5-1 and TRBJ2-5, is KAGVTQTPRYLIKTRGQQVTLSCSPISGHRSVSWYQQTPGQGLQFLFEYFSETQRNKGNFPGRFSGRQFSNSRSEMNVSTLELGDSALYLCASSRRQGARGETQYFGPGTRLLVL.

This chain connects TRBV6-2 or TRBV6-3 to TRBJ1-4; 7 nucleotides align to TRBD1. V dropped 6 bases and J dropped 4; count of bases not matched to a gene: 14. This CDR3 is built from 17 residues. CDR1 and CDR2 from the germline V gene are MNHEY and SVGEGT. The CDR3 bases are TGTGCCAGCAGCTCAACCCCGACAGGGTTGGTTAATGAAAAACTGTTTTTT. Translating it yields CASSSTPTGLVNEKLFF.

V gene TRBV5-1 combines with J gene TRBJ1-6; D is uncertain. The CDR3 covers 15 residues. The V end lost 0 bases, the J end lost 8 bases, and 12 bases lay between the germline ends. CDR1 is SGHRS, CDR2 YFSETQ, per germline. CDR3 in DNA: TGCGCCAGCAGCTTGGGAGCTCCTATTGATTCACCCCTCCACTTT. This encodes CASSLGAPIDSPLHF.

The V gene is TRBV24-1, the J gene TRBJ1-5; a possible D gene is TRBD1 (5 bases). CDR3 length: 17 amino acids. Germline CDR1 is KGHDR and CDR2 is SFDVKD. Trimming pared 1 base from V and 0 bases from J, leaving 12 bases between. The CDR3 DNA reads TGTGCCACCAGTGATTTCGGACAAGAAATTAGCAATCAGCCCCAGCATTTT. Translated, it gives CATSDFGQEISNQPQHF.

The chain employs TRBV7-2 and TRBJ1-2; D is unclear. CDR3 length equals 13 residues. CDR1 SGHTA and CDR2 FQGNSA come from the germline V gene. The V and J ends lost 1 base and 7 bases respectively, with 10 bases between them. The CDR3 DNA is TGTGCCAGCAGCTTAGACCCAGGATCTGGCTACACCTTC. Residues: CASSLDPGSGYTF. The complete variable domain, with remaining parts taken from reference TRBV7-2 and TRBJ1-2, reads GAGVSQSPSNKVTEKGKDVELRCDPISGHTALYWYRQSLGQGLEFLIYFQGNSAPDKSGLPSDRFSAERTGGSVSTLTIQRTQQEDSAVYLCASSLDPGSGYTFGSGTRLTVV.

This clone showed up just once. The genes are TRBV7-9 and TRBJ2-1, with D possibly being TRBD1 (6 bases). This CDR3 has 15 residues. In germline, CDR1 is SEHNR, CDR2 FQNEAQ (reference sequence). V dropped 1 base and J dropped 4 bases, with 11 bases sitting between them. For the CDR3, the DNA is TGTGCCAGCAGCTTAGAGACAGGAGTTTACAATGAGCAGTTCTTC. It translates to CASSLETGVYNEQFF.